This T cell receptor (beta chain) was found in a study of CD8 T cells in ankylosing spondylitis. TCRdb re-derived calls from the 5' RACE reads in MiXCR, one entry per CDR3 protein. This table has roughly 230,000 distinct CDR3 sequences, over 15% appearing once. The CDR3 is 15 amino acids. V was pared by 5 bases and J by 5 bases, with 8 bases of the junction left unmatched. Sample: blood, either unsorted or a sorted T cell fraction (not recorded which). The origin of this receptor is a male donor with ankylosing spondylitis or in good health (not recorded which). V is TRBV12-3 or TRBV12-4 and J is TRBJ1-4; 7 bases line up with TRBD1. Written as DNA, the CDR3 is TGTGCCAGCAGTCCGCCCCAGGGGGGGAATGAAAAACTGTTTTTT. Its protein is CASSPPQGGNEKLFF.